This T cell receptor (beta chain) was sequenced for a study of STAT5B mutations in CD4+ large granular lymphocyte leukemia. Data came from immunoSEQ multiplex PCR; TCRdb stores just in-frame clones and leaves some out. The repertoire holds roughly 36,000 clones, with roughly 88% as singletons. Between the trimmed V and J ends, which lost 5 bases and 11 bases, there was a span of 19 bases. The germline CDR1 and CDR2 sequences are SGHTA and FQGNSA. CDR3 length: 14 amino acids. The chain uses TRBV7-2 and TRBJ1-5, with TRBD1 as a possible D gene (5 bases). The receptor was derived from a human donor in good health. The specimen sequenced was CD4+ T cells from blood buffy coats. This CDR3 reads CASSTIGGTGSQHF. In DNA, the CDR3 is TGTGCCAGCAGCACCATCGGGGGGACGGGGTCCCAGCATTTT.